The 16 T cell receptor beta chains below come from one sample, sequenced in a study of response to subunit inactivated influenza vaccine. TCRdb independently ran MiXCR on the RT-PCR reads; one entry per CDR3 protein. In the table there are over 300,000 distinct CDR3 sequences, 21% of which are singletons. Source: PBMCs from blood, taken 21 months after vaccination. These receptors were obtained from a man aged 50 to 75 who received an inactivated influenza vaccine.

This clonotype appeared many times. The gene calls are TRBV12-3 or TRBV12-4 and TRBJ1-5, with TRBD1 as a possible D gene (6 bases). The germline V and J ends were trimmed by 6 bases and 2 bases, with 14 bases remaining between them. The CDR3 totals 15 residues. The CDR3 coding sequence is TGTGCCAGCAGCCGGGGGGGCGGTGGCAATCAGCCCCAGCATTTT. This encodes CASSRGGGGNQPQHF.

The genes are TRBV5-1 and TRBJ2-5; 7 bases are a match to TRBD2. After removal of 3 bases from V and 4 bases from J, the junction contained 9 bases not matched to a gene. The CDR3 has 15 residues. CDR1 is SGHRS, CDR2 YFSETQ, per germline. CDR3 sequence: CASSSGAGVGETQYF. The CDR3 DNA sequence: TGCGCCAGCAGCTCCGGCGCGGGGGTAGGAGAGACCCAGTACTTC.

The rearrangement joins TRBV12-3 or TRBV12-4 to TRBJ1-2; TRBD1 might be the D (6 bases). V was trimmed by 3 bases and J by 5 bases, leaving 22 bases between them. The CDR3 runs 17 residues. The CDR3 DNA is TGTGCCAGCAGTTTTTTACGGGCTGTGGGGGGCCGGTATGGCTACACCTTC. Translated: CASSFLRAVGGRYGYTF.

The chain recombines TRBV4-3 with TRBJ1-5, with D unclear. The CDR3 has 15 residues. V lost 0 bases, J lost 3 bases, and 9 bases lay in between. Germline V gene data show CDR1 as LGHNA and CDR2 as YSLEER. CDR3 residues: CASSQDQANNQPQHF. CDR3 bases: TGCGCCAGCAGCCAAGATCAAGCTAACAATCAGCCCCAGCATTTT.

This chain joins TRBV7-3 and TRBJ2-2; a weak D match, TRBD2 (6 bases). Trimming took off 5 bases at V and 2 bases at J, with 9 bases between the two ends. The germline V gene has CDR1 SGHTA and CDR2 FQGTGA. The CDR3 has 14 residues. The CDR3 protein is CASSAGLNTGELFF. CDR3 DNA: TGTGCCAGCAGCGCAGGACTAAACACCGGGGAGCTGTTTTTT.

The V gene is TRBV20-1, the J gene TRBJ2-7, with D hard to call. The ends were cut back, 2 bases at V and 3 bases at J, with 11 bases in the middle. Germline V gene data show CDR1 as DFQATT and CDR2 as SNEGSKA (reference sequence). The CDR3 runs 13 residues. Here the CDR3 reads CSARQLGYYEQYF. Here the CDR3 DNA reads TGCAGTGCTAGACAGTTGGGATACTACGAGCAGTACTTC.

The chain combines TRBV14 with TRBJ2-5, with a weak D call TRBD2 (5 bases). The CDR3 consists of 15 residues. Germline assignment: CDR1 SGHDN and CDR2 FVKESK. Trimming pared 0 bases from V and 9 bases from J, leaving 17 bases between. In DNA form, the CDR3 reads TGTGCCAGCAGCCAAGAAACTTACACCACAGCGGCCCAGTACTTC. It is translated as CASSQETYTTAAQYF.

This clonotype has at least ten counts. The junction and the germline gene differ at one end; a read error may be behind it. The genes are TRBV6-6 and TRBJ1-1; no firm D call. Germline assignment: CDR1 MNHNY and CDR2 SVGAGI (reference sequence). This CDR3 contains 14 residues. The CDR3 DNA is TGTGCCAGCAGTTACTCGAATGGGAACTCTGAAGCTTTCTTT. This codes for CASSYSNGNSEAFF.

This clonotype showed up just a few times. The chain has TRBV11-2 and TRBJ2-5, with D possibly called TRBD1 or TRBD2 (5 bases each). Germline CDR1 reads SGHAT; CDR2 reads FQNNGV. The CDR3 loop spans 15 amino acids. Trimming took off 5 bases at V and 5 bases at J, with 18 bases between the two ends. The CDR3: CASSGGRTPGETQYF. In DNA form, the CDR3 reads TGTGCCAGCAGCGGGGGACGGACTCCCGGGGAGACCCAGTACTTC.

This clonotype was recorded a few times. V and J are TRBV15 and TRBJ2-3; D is perhaps TRBD1 (6 bases). Looked up from germline, CDR1 is LNHNV and CDR2 is YYDKDF (reference sequence). CDR3 length: 15 residues. Between the trimmed V and J ends, which lost 1 base and 5 bases, there was a span of 13 bases. The CDR3: CATSRALQGRDTQYF. As DNA, the CDR3 is TGTGCCACCAGCAGAGCCCTACAGGGCAGAGATACGCAGTATTTT.

The chain is built from TRBV6-2 or TRBV6-3 and TRBJ2-1; 7 positions match TRBD2. Trimming at V came to 6 bases and at J to 4 bases, leaving 6 bases not matched to a gene. Germline CDR1 is MNHEY and CDR2 is SVGEGT. This CDR3 contains 14 residues. In nucleotides, the CDR3 is TGTGCCAGCAGCAAGCGGGGCTTGTACAATGAGCAGTTCTTC. Its protein product is CASSKRGLYNEQFF.

The J gene is TRBJ1-5, the V gene TRBV19; weak D call: TRBD1 (6 bases). The CDR3 has 17 amino acids. Germline CDR1 LNHDA, CDR2 SQIVND (reference sequence). V gave up 3 bases and J gave up 1 base, with 16 bases separating them. For the CDR3, the DNA is TGTGCCAGTAGTATCTCAGGGGTTCTTGTCAGCAATCAGCCCCAGCATTTT. This gives the protein CASSISGVLVSNQPQHF.

The rearrangement joins TRBV7-3 to TRBJ2-7; D might be TRBD2 (5 bases). The CDR3 has 13 residues. The germline V gene encodes CDR1 SGHTA and CDR2 FQGTGA. The germline V and J ends were trimmed by 2 bases and 6 bases, with 11 bases remaining between them. The CDR3 loop reads CASSLAPAGEQYF. CDR3 nucleotide sequence: TGTGCCAGCAGCTTAGCTCCGGCGGGCGAGCAGTACTTC. Filled out from reference TRBV7-3 and TRBJ2-7, the complete variable domain reads GAGVSQTPSNKVTEKGKYVELRCDPISGHTALYWYRQSLGQGPEFLIYFQGTGAADDSGLPNDRFFAVRPEGSVSTLKIQRTERGDSAVYLCASSLAPAGEQYFGPGTRLTVT.

This clonotype occurred a few times. The chain employs TRBV20-1 and TRBJ2-7; possibly TRBD2 for D (6 bases). This CDR3 region has 14 residues. From germline, CDR1 is DFQATT and CDR2 SNEGSKA (reference sequence). Trimming removed 2 bases at V and 0 bases at J, with 11 bases between. This chain's CDR3 is CSARTSPFSYEQYF. The CDR3 DNA is TGCAGTGCTAGAACTAGCCCCTTCTCCTACGAGCAGTACTTC.

The V call is TRBV15, the J call TRBJ2-1; D ambiguous. Deletions cut 5 bases from V and 4 bases from J, with 18 bases between. CDR3 length: 16 amino acids. Germline V gene lookup returns CDR1 LNHNV and CDR2 YYDKDF (reference sequence). The chain's CDR3 is CATSLSRLRAYNEQFF. The DNA of the CDR3 is TGTGCCACCAGCCTTTCTCGATTAAGAGCTTACAATGAGCAGTTCTTC.

This sequence joins TRBV10-3 and TRBJ2-1; TRBD2 is a possible D gene (5 bases). V lost 3 bases to trimming and J lost 7 bases, with 19 bases between them. The CDR3 consists of 16 residues. The V gene's germline CDR1 is ENHRY and CDR2 SYGVKD. CDR3 nucleotide sequence: TGTGCCATCAGTGATCCGGATGAGGGTGCGAGGAATGAGCAGTTCTTC. Residues: CAISDPDEGARNEQFF.